This T cell receptor (beta chain) was recorded in a study of OX40 agonist ivuxolimab in advanced cancers. Study information: Subjects had a mean age of about 65 years, with a range of about 23 to 85; more than 70% were male. Study outcomes and limitations: Certain nonresponding patients likewise had low normalized T-cell clonal expansion.

As for this clone: Its antigen is undetermined.

V was clipped by 1 base and J by 3 bases; unmatched bases: 9. This CDR3 has 19 amino acids. In germline, CDR1 is LNHDA, CDR2 SQIVND (reference sequence). If patients had autoimmune disease history or systemic immunosuppression, they were excluded. Only in-frame clones appear in the TCRdb table, and some are missing; sequencing was by immunoSEQ multiplex PCR. The table has about 58,000 clones, about 89% seen once. The rearrangement uses TRBV19 and TRBJ2-4; 13 bases are a match to TRBD2. This receptor was identified in an adult with an advanced solid tumor such as melanoma, head and neck, liver or kidney cancer. The starting material was CD4+ or CD8+ T cells sorted from blood, obtained in a trial of the OX40 agonist ivuxolimab. The CDR3 region has the DNA TGTGCCAGTAGTATAGGAGGACTAGCGGGAGTCGGGGTCAAAAACATTCAGTACTTC. Its translation: CASSIGGLAGVGVKNIQYF. The full variable domain, its missing parts supplied by reference TRBV19 and TRBJ2-4, is DGGITQSPKYLFRKEGQNVTLSCEQNLNHDAMYWYRQDPGQGLRLIYYSQIVNDFQKGDIAEGYSVSREKKESFPLTVTSAQKNPTAFYLCASSIGGLAGVGVKNIQYFGAGTRLSVL.